The text below deals with one T cell receptor (beta chain). Its antigen is unknown. Tumor samples were taken before definitive surgery or chemotherapy. The data stem from a study of high-grade serous ovarian cancer treatment subgroups. Study background: Samples averaged 14,192 reads and about 7,100 unique TCR beta rearrangements.

Whole-study results and caveats: Bulk tumor TCR sequencing gave no spatial information. Tumors within one patient showed repertoire similarity of 0.11 to 0.79. Only CDR3 was analyzed; CDR1 and CDR2 were not.

Produced via immunoSEQ multiplex PCR; TCRdb's table is partial and in-frame only. Of thousands of clones in the sample, around 77% were seen once. The sequenced material came from tumor tissue. This receptor was identified in a human donor with high-grade serous ovarian cancer.

The CDR3 DNA follows: TGCAGCGTTGTGGTCGGGGGGAGCCCCACAGATACGCAGTATTTT. Amino acid sequence: CSVVVGGSPTDTQYF. The chain uses TRBV29-1 and TRBJ2-3; 7 bases align to TRBD2. The CDR3 runs to 15 residues. Germline V gives CDR1 SQVTM, CDR2 ANQGSEA. Trimming cost V 4 bases and J 2 bases; bases outside gene matches: 9.